Presented here are 2 T cell receptor beta chains from one specimen sequenced in a study of OX40 agonist ivuxolimab in advanced cancers. Assay used: immunoSEQ multiplex PCR; TCRdb lists only in-frame clones, some missing. This table has about 96,000 clones, under 85% appearing once. The sequencing here drew on CD4+ or CD8+ T cells sorted from blood, taken in a trial of the OX40 agonist ivuxolimab. The source is an adult with an advanced solid tumor such as melanoma, head and neck, liver or kidney cancer.

The chain joins TRBV6-5 to TRBJ1-5, with D possibly being TRBD1 (5 bases). The germline V gene encodes CDR1 MNHEY and CDR2 SVGAGI. The CDR3 loop spans 13 amino acids. Trimming removed 6 bases from V and 1 base from J, with 7 bases in between. The CDR3 here is CASRPGSNQPQHF. The CDR3 DNA sequence: TGTGCCAGCAGGCCAGGGAGCAATCAGCCCCAGCATTTT.

V is TRBV18 and J is TRBJ2-7; TRBD1 matches at 7 bases. Germline V gene lookup returns CDR1 KGHSH and CDR2 LQKENI. V was clipped by 4 bases and J by 0 bases; unmatched bases: 3. The CDR3 totals 14 residues. CDR3 amino acids: CASSLDRPSYEQYF. DNA for the CDR3: TGTGCCAGCTCACTGGACAGGCCCTCCTACGAGCAGTACTTC.